The 3 T cell receptor beta chains given below trace back to one sample, sequenced in a study of shared clonotypes between healthy human individuals. Sequenced by immunoSEQ multiplex PCR; TCRdb stores in-frame clones only, minus some. This table has millions of clones, 95% appearing once. Sequenced input: naive CD4+ T cells sorted from blood. As to subset: CD45RA+ positively selected. These receptors originate from a man younger than 30 in good health.

The V gene is TRBV27, the J gene TRBJ2-6; D ambiguous. The CDR3 spans 14 residues. The germline V gene has CDR1 MNHEY and CDR2 SMNVEV (reference sequence). The germline V and J ends were trimmed by 7 bases and 2 bases, with 9 bases remaining between them. Here the CDR3 reads CASTPRPGANVLTF. In DNA, the CDR3 is TGTGCCAGCACCCCCCGGCCTGGGGCCAACGTCCTGACTTTC.

The J gene is TRBJ2-1, the V gene TRBV29-1; TRBD2 matches 12 bases. The V gene end was trimmed by 6 bases and the J gene end by 8 bases; junction bases not matched to a gene: 8. Germline V gene sequence: CDR1 SQVTM, CDR2 ANQGSEA. This CDR3 has 14 amino acids. The DNA of the CDR3 is TGCAGCGTCACGGGACTAGCGGGCGTCGATGAGCAGTTCTTC. Encoded protein: CSVTGLAGVDEQFF.

The chain is built from TRBV7-2 and TRBJ2-2; D perhaps matches TRBD2 (6 bases). Per the germline V gene, CDR1 is SGHTA and CDR2 is FQGNSA. Trimming took off 4 bases at V and 4 bases at J, with 13 bases between the two ends. This CDR3 spans 15 amino acids. The CDR3 DNA reads TGTGCCAGCAGCTCGTCTGCGGGAATCACCGGGGAGCTGTTTTTT. Its protein is CASSSSAGITGELFF.